One and the same sample provided the 5 T cell receptor beta chains below, sequenced in a study of cytomegalovirus exposure and HLA in healthy donors. The PCR ran on 60 Vbeta and 13 Jbeta primers. Sequencing used immunoSEQ multiplex PCR; TCRdb keeps in-frame clones, though not all of them. The sample has roughly 130,000 clones; about 8.5% are singletons. The specimen sequenced was PBMCs. All receptors derive from a man between 40 and 49 years old in good health and CMV-seronegative.

Only a few counts were recorded for this clone. This chain connects TRBV6-7 to TRBJ2-7; D ambiguous. TRBV6-7 is an ORF, and what it does is uncertain. The V end lost 6 bases, the J end lost 5 bases, and 8 bases lay between the germline ends. This CDR3 region has 11 residues. The CDR3 here is CASRSVDEQYF. CDR3 nucleotides: TGTGCCAGCAGGTCCGTCGACGAGCAGTACTTC.

The V and J genes are TRBV4-1 and TRBJ2-7; unclear D gene. The CDR3 is 14 amino acids. Germline CDR1 reads MGHRA; CDR2 reads YSYEKL. Between the trimmed V and J ends, which lost 1 base and 4 bases, there was a span of 11 bases. The CDR3 is CASSQAASDYEQYF. CDR3 in DNA: TGCGCCAGCAGCCAAGCGGCTAGTGATTACGAGCAGTACTTC.

This clone was observed a handful of times. The CDR3 protein is CASSLQGWDYGYTF. As DNA, the CDR3 is TGTGCCAGCAGCCTACAGGGTTGGGACTATGGCTACACCTTC. V usage is TRBV9 and J usage is TRBJ1-2, with a weak D call TRBD1 (6 bases). The CDR3 length is 14 residues. Germline V gene data show CDR1 as SGDLS and CDR2 as YYNGEE. With 4 bases removed from V and 3 bases from J, the gap between germline ends came to 13 bases.

The chain combines TRBV7-9 with TRBJ2-3; 8 positions agree with TRBD2. The junction had 4 bases not matched to a gene; V was cut back by 5 bases and J by 0 bases. There are 15 residues in the CDR3. CDR1 and CDR2 (germline): SEHNR, FQNEAQ (reference sequence). The DNA of the CDR3 is TGTGCCAGCAGCCAGCGGGAGTCTAGCACAGATACGCAGTATTTT. Encoded protein: CASSQRESSTDTQYF. Together with reference TRBV7-9 and TRBJ2-3, the CDR3 gives the full variable domain: DTGVSQNPRHKITKRGQNVTFRCDPISEHNRLYWYRQTLGQGPEFLTYFQNEAQLEKSRLLSDRFSAERPKGSFSTLEIQRTEQGDSAMYLCASSQRESSTDTQYFGPGTRLTVL.

The sample holds a few counts of this clone. The chain links TRBV5-6 to TRBJ1-2; 8 nucleotides match TRBD1. The trim removed 2 bases at V and 6 bases at J, leaving 9 bases unmatched. Germline V gives CDR1 SGHDT, CDR2 YYEEEE. The CDR3 totals 15 residues. CDR3 bases: TGTGCCAGCAGCTTATTAGGCAGGGGGCATGATGGCTACACCTTC. Translating it yields CASSLLGRGHDGYTF.